Listed below are T cell receptor beta chains from one sample, sequenced in a study of cytomegalovirus exposure and HLA in healthy donors. Measured with immunoSEQ multiplex PCR; TCRdb has only the in-frame clones, and not every one. This sample has about 150,000 clones; 80% to 90% occur once, and the top ten carry about 2.4%. The sequenced sample consisted of PBMCs. The receptors derive from a male donor in good health and CMV-seronegative. CDR3s include the opening cysteine and the closing phenylalanine or tryptophan. A D gene is named only where the DNA matches it firmly. Not all rows give a size; the values are once, few, many and, for expanded clones, a class.

TRBD2,TRBJ2-1,NA,TRBV9,TGTGCCAGCAGCGTAGAGGCTAGCGGGAGAGTTGAGCAGTTCTTC,CASSVEASGRVEQFF
TRBD2,TRBJ2-7,NA,TRBV9,TGTGCCAGCAGCGTAGCCCCGCGGGAGGCGGGCGAGCAGTACTTC,CASSVAPREAGEQYF
TRBD1,TRBJ1-3,NA,TRBV15,TGTGCCACCAGCAGGGACTACAGGGGCTCTGGAAACACCATATATTTT,CATSRDYRGSGNTIYF
TRBD1,TRBJ2-2,NA,TRBV7-8,TGTGCCAGCAGCGATCCCAGGACAGGGGTGAGCACCGGGGAGCTGTTTTTT,CASSDPRTGVSTGELFF
NA,TRBJ1-1,few,TRBV10-3,TGTGCCATCTTAAGGCAGGGTGATAGTGAAGCTTTCTTT,CAILRQGDSEAFF
NA,TRBJ2-7,few,TRBV5-1,TGCGCCAGCAGCGGGCAGAGCTCCTACGAGCAGTACTTC,CASSGQSSYEQYF
TRBD2,TRBJ2-7,NA,TRBV6-6,TGTGCCAGCAGTTACCGGCGGGAGTTTATAGTAGGCGAGCAGTACTTC,CASSYRREFIVGEQYF
TRBD2,TRBJ2-7,NA,TRBV6-1,TGTGCCAGCAGTGTAGGACTAGCGGCTACCTACGAGCAGTACTTC,CASSVGLAATYEQYF
TRBD2,TRBJ2-5,NA,TRBV2,TGTGCCAGCAGTGAATCGGGCGGGAGCCAAGAGACCCAGTACTTC,CASSESGGSQETQYF
NA,TRBJ1-4,NA,TRBV28,TGTGCCAGCAGTCTTGGGGCAGGGTATGAAAAACTGTTTTTT,CASSLGAGYEKLFF
TRBD2,TRBJ2-3,NA,TRBV19,TGTGCCAGTAGTATAGGACCTCCCTATAGCGGGGGGGATAGAGATACGCAGTATTTT,CASSIGPPYSGGDRDTQYF
TRBD1,TRBJ2-7,NA,TRBV7-9,TGTGCCAGCAGCTTAGCCAGGGGGTCCCCCTACGAGCAGTACTTC,CASSLARGSPYEQYF
NA,TRBJ2-1,NA,TRBV7-2,TGTGCCAGCCGAACAGGGAGCTCCTACAATGAGCAGTTCTTC,CASRTGSSYNEQFF
TRBD1,TRBJ2-7,few,TRBV5-4,TGTGCCAGCAGACGGACAGGGGGCGCGGGTAAGGACGAGCAGTACTTC,CASRRTGGAGKDEQYF
TRBD1,TRBJ2-1,NA,TRBV20-1,TGCAGTGCTATTGCAGGGGGGCAGTTCTTC,CSAIAGGQFF
NA,TRBJ1-6,NA,TRBV15,TGTGCCACCAGCAGAGCCGAGGGTTCACCCCTCCACTTT,CATSRAEGSPLHF
NA,TRBJ1-1,few,TRBV6-1,TGTGCCAGCAGTGTGGGGGCTCGGTACACTGAAGCTTTCTTT,CASSVGARYTEAFF
TRBD2,TRBJ2-1,NA,TRBV11-2,TGTGCCAGCAGCCCGACTAGCGGGAGGAAATACAATGAGCAGTTCTTC,CASSPTSGRKYNEQFF
TRBD2,TRBJ2-3,NA,TRBV11-2,TGTGCCAGCAGCATTCTTAGCGGGTTGACAGATACGCAGTATTTT,CASSILSGLTDTQYF
NA,TRBJ2-3,NA,TRBV28,TGTGCCAGCAGTTTAACGGGGGACCTCACAGATACGCAGTATTTT,CASSLTGDLTDTQYF
TRBD1,TRBJ1-5,NA,TRBV30,TGTGCCTGGAGTCGACAGGGGGGGAGCAATCAGCCCCAGCATTTT,CAWSRQGGSNQPQHF
TRBD2,TRBJ2-3,NA,TRBV27,TGTGCCAGCTCCCGGGGACTAGCTACAGATACGCAGTATTTT,CASSRGLATDTQYF
TRBD2,TRBJ2-2,NA,TRBV5-5,TGTGCCAGCAGCCACGGACTAGCTGAGAACACCGGGGAGCTGTTTTTT,CASSHGLAENTGELFF
TRBD1,TRBJ1-1,NA,TRBV28,TGTGCCAGCAGTTTAAACCAGGACAGGGGGAAAGCTTTCTTT,CASSLNQDRGKAFF
TRBD1,TRBJ2-7,NA,TRBV4-1,TGCGCCAGCAGCCAGGCATACAGGGGCGAGCAGTACTTC,CASSQAYRGEQYF
NA,TRBJ1-2,NA,TRBV5-6,TGTGCCAGCAGCTTGGCGGGGGGCGCTGGCTATGGCTACACCTTC,CASSLAGGAGYGYTF
NA,TRBJ2-7,once,TRBV5-6,TGTGCCAGCAGCATCGGGGTCTCCTACGAGCAGTACTTC,CASSIGVSYEQYF